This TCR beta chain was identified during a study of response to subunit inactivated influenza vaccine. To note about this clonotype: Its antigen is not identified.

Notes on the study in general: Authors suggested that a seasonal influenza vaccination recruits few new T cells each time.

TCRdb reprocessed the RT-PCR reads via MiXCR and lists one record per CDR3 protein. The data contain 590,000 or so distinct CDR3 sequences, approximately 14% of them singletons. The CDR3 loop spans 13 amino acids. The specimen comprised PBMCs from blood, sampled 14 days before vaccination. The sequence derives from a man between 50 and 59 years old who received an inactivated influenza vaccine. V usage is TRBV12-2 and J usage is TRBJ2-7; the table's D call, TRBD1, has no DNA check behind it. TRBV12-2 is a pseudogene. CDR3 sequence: CASRLEAGYEQYF. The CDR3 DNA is TGTGCAAGTCGCTTAGAGGCCGGGTATGAGCAGTACTTC.